This T cell receptor beta chain stems from a study of blood T cell repertoires in COVID-19. Turning to the study itself: Acute and convalescent COVID-19 specimens originated in the United States, Italy and Spain. T cells, B-cell-depleted T cells, or PBMCs supplied cDNA or gDNA.

In the original analysis: Scientists estimated how many nucleated cells there were by amplifying reference gene primers. Clones were sequenced by immunoSEQ multiplex PCR, and TCRdb holds only the in-frame ones, with some missing. That table furnishes V, J and clone size, whereas the DNA furnished D and trimming. This sample has fewer than 110,000 clones, with roughly nine tenths found just once. J lost 6 bases, V lost 6 bases, and 10 bases had no gene match. This CDR3 is built from 16 residues. Germline CDR1 reads LNHDA; CDR2 reads SQIVND (reference sequence). This TCR was sampled from a man aged 50-59 years with acute or convalescent COVID-19. Sequencing input: peripheral blood. The chain couples TRBV19 to TRBJ2-2; TRBD1 matches 10 bases. CDR3 DNA: TGTGCCAGTAGAATGGGGACAGGGGCGGTCGCCGGGGAGCTGTTTTTT. It codes for CASRMGTGAVAGELFF.